This entry lists 28 T cell receptor beta chains sequenced from one sample in a study of T-cell memory formation after mild COVID-19. MiXCR, applied by TCRdb to the 5' RACE reads, yields one record per CDR3 protein. The profile shows 550,000 to 700,000 distinct CDR3 sequences, roughly 18% of them singletons. Sequencing used PBMCs or a T cell subset sorted from them (not recorded which). Every receptor here comes from an adult woman who had mild COVID-19 (a few samples of this study predate the infection). Cell type and time point are not known.

The chain uses TRBV6-5 and TRBJ2-7; possibly TRBD1 for D (5 bases). V gave up 5 bases and J gave up 2 bases, with 13 bases separating them. In germline, CDR1 is MNHEY, CDR2 SVGAGI. The CDR3 spans 14 residues. This chain's CDR3 is CASSATGAAYEQYF. The CDR3 bases are TGTGCCAGCAGTGCGACTGGGGCGGCCTACGAGCAGTACTTC.

The V and J genes are TRBV20-1 and TRBJ1-1; D is perhaps TRBD1 (5 bases). CDR1 DFQATT and CDR2 SNEGSKA come from the germline V gene (reference sequence). V lost 0 bases to trimming and J lost 3 bases, with 20 bases between them. This CDR3 comprises 17 residues. The DNA for the CDR3 is TGCAGTGCTAGAGATCCTAGGGCGGGACGGAGGGACACTGAAGCTTTCTTT. Translated: CSARDPRAGRRDTEAFF.

This clonotype was seen a handful of times. The chain uses TRBV5-5 and TRBJ2-2; D possibly corresponds to TRBD2 (7 bases). The V gene lost 0 bases and the J gene lost 1 base, with 19 bases spanning the gap. Germline-derived CDR1 and CDR2 are SGHKS and YYEKEE (reference sequence). The length of the CDR3 is 19 residues. In DNA, the CDR3 is TGTGCCAGCAGCTTGGAGGGTTTAGGGGGGGTTTTGAACACCGGGGAGCTGTTTTTT. It codes for CASSLEGLGGVLNTGELFF.

The chain carries TRBV30 and TRBJ1-2; D possibly corresponds to TRBD1 (5 bases). V shed 4 bases and J shed 7 bases, with 16 bases lying between them. Germline V gives CDR1 GTSNPN, CDR2 SVGIG (reference sequence). The CDR3 has 13 residues. The CDR3 region has the DNA TGTGCCTGGACCCCTTATGGGGGGTTTGGCTACACCTTC. Amino acid sequence: CAWTPYGGFGYTF.

The rearrangement uses TRBV18 and TRBJ2-1, with D unresolved. Trimming cost V 2 bases and J 12 bases, with 8 bases left between them. CDR3 length: 11 amino acids. Looked up from germline, CDR1 is KGHSH and CDR2 is LQKENI. CDR3 region: CASSPAVGQFF. The CDR3 DNA sequence: TGTGCCAGCTCACCAGCGGTGGGGCAGTTCTTC.

The chain has TRBV4-3 and TRBJ1-2, with 7 bases aligning to TRBD1. In germline, CDR1 is LGHNA, CDR2 YSLEER. V gave up 5 bases and J gave up 2 bases; unmatched junction bases: 5. CDR3 length: 14 residues. The CDR3 nucleotides read TGCGCCAGCAGCGGAATGGGACAGAACTATGGCTACACCTTC. Translated: CASSGMGQNYGYTF.

The chain recombines TRBV6-1 with TRBJ2-7; 9 bases line up with TRBD1. The length of the CDR3 is 14 residues. In germline, CDR1 is MNHNS, CDR2 SASEGT. J gave up 2 bases and V 2 bases, and 1 base lay outside the gene matches. CDR3 sequence (DNA): TGTGCCAGCAGTGAAAGGGACAGGGCCTACGAGCAGTACTTC. It specifies CASSERDRAYEQYF.

This clonotype was seen more than once but under ten times. The chain is built from TRBV24-1 and TRBJ2-2; D is perhaps TRBD2 (5 bases). CDR1 and CDR2 from the germline V gene are KGHDR and SFDVKD. V lost 12 bases and J lost 5, with 15 bases in between. CDR3 length: 13 residues. This CDR3 is CASRARLTGELFF. The CDR3 nucleotides read TGTGCCTCTCGGGCTAGACTAACCGGGGAGCTGTTTTTT.

The table lists this clonotype with a few counts. V and J are TRBV5-1 and TRBJ2-2; 10 bases map to TRBD1. V was pared by 6 bases and J by 4 bases, with 6 bases of the junction left unmatched. The CDR3 contains 15 residues. Per the germline V gene, CDR1 is SGHRS and CDR2 is YFSETQ. CDR3 residues: CASNRDRGSTGELFF. The CDR3 DNA sequence: TGCGCCAGCAACCGGGACAGGGGTTCCACCGGGGAGCTGTTTTTT.

The chain recombines TRBV19 with TRBJ1-2; perhaps TRBD1 as D (6 bases). Germline V gene lookup returns CDR1 LNHDA and CDR2 SQIVND (reference sequence). The germline V and J ends were trimmed by 5 bases and 4 bases, with 20 bases remaining between them. This CDR3 comprises 16 residues. As DNA, the CDR3 is TGTGCCAGTAGTCCCCGGGCACTCGGAGGGGGCTATGGCTACACCTTC. Translated: CASSPRALGGGYGYTF.

The chain employs TRBV9 and TRBJ2-7; D might be TRBD2 (6 bases). From germline, CDR1 is SGDLS and CDR2 YYNGEE. The V end lost 4 bases, the J end lost 2 bases, and 16 bases lay between the germline ends. This CDR3 has 15 residues. This CDR3 is CASSPSGSGAYEQYF. In DNA form, the CDR3 reads TGTGCCAGCAGCCCCTCAGGTTCGGGGGCCTACGAGCAGTACTTC.

A few counts support this clonotype. The chain has TRBV5-1 and TRBJ2-7; D gene uncertain. CDR3 length: 14 amino acids. From germline, CDR1 is SGHRS and CDR2 YFSETQ. V lost 0 bases and J lost 3, with 10 bases in between. CDR3 sequence (DNA): TGCGCCAGCAGCTTGGATGGTAACGTCTACGAGCAGTACTTC. Translation: CASSLDGNVYEQYF.

Comments on this clonotype: Sequence at one end of the junction differs from germline and may be a read error. The J gene is TRBJ1-1, the V gene TRBV2; D is unresolved. The CDR3 covers 11 residues. Looked up from germline, CDR1 is SNHLY and CDR2 is FYNNEI. The CDR3 DNA reads TGTGCCAGCGACACGAACACTGAAGATTTCTTT. Translated: CASDTNTEDFF.

The rearrangement joins TRBV19 to TRBJ1-1, with 7 bases aligning to TRBD1. CDR3 length: 17 residues. Germline V lookup: CDR1 LNHDA, CDR2 SQIVND (reference sequence). V lost 6 bases, J lost 0 bases, and 13 bases stayed unmatched. The DNA of the CDR3 is TGTGCCAGTAGGCCCGGGACAGCTAGAGGCATGAACACTGAAGCTTTCTTT. Translating gives CASRPGTARGMNTEAFF.

This clonotype was observed a few times. The rearrangement uses TRBV5-1 and TRBJ2-5, with TRBD2 identical over 7 bases. V dropped 4 bases and J dropped 1; count of bases not matched to a gene: 7. The CDR3 extends over 15 amino acids. The germline V gene encodes CDR1 SGHRS and CDR2 YFSETQ. CDR3 amino acids: CASSNSLALQETQYF. For the CDR3, the DNA is TGCGCCAGCAGCAACTCACTAGCGCTCCAAGAGACCCAGTACTTC.

This clonotype has more than one count but fewer than ten. This chain connects TRBV5-1 to TRBJ1-2; 8 bases are shared with TRBD1. The CDR3 has 13 residues. Germline-derived CDR1 and CDR2 are SGHRS and YFSETQ. V was clipped by 4 bases and J by 5 bases; unmatched bases: 4. CDR3 region: CASSGQGMYGYTF. CDR3 nucleotides: TGCGCCAGCAGCGGACAGGGAATGTATGGCTACACCTTC.

The CDR3 DNA is TGTGCCAGCAGCGTAGACGGGACTCAAGAGACCCAGTACTTC. It encodes CASSVDGTQETQYF. The rearrangement links TRBV9 to TRBJ2-5, with D tentatively TRBD2 (6 bases). CDR1 is SGDLS, CDR2 YYNGEE, per germline. CDR3 size: 14 residues. Between the trimmed V and J ends, which lost 0 bases and 2 bases, there was a span of 8 bases.

This clonotype was observed a handful of times. CDR3 DNA: TGTGCCAGCAGCTTACTGGCAGGTTTGACTGAAGCTTTCTTT. This sequence encodes CASSLLAGLTEAFF. The V gene is TRBV7-3, the J gene TRBJ1-1; D is ambiguous. V was clipped by 2 bases and J by 5 bases, with 12 bases between them. Germline lookup yields CDR1 SGHTA and CDR2 FQGTGA. The CDR3 is made up of 14 amino acids.

This clonotype turned up a few times. This sequence joins TRBV20-1 and TRBJ2-1; a possible D gene is TRBD2 (6 bases). The CDR3 extends over 12 amino acids. Per germline, CDR1 DFQATT and CDR2 SNEGSKA (reference sequence). The V gene lost 8 bases and the J gene lost 7 bases, with 15 bases spanning the gap. The CDR3 DNA follows: TGCAGTAGGAACGGGGGTGGTAATGAGCAGTTCTTC. The encoded protein is CSRNGGGNEQFF.

The genes are TRBV7-9 and TRBJ2-1; D might be TRBD2 (6 bases). From germline, CDR1 is SEHNR and CDR2 FQNEAQ (reference sequence). The CDR3 covers 14 residues. Trimming removed 0 bases at V and 5 bases at J, with 8 bases between. CDR3 sequence: CASSLAGLNNEQFF. The CDR3 coding sequence is TGTGCCAGCAGCTTAGCCGGACTAAACAATGAGCAGTTCTTC.

This clonotype was seen a few times. The V and J genes are TRBV29-1 and TRBJ2-2, with a possible D match to TRBD1 (6 bases). Germline V gene data show CDR1 as SQVTM and CDR2 as ANQGSEA. V was trimmed by 4 bases and J by 4 bases, leaving 13 bases between them. This CDR3 region has 14 residues. CDR3 DNA sequence: TGCAGCGTTGCTAGGACAGCCGTCACCGGGGAGCTGTTTTTT. This gives the protein CSVARTAVTGELFF.

V and J are TRBV6-5 and TRBJ2-3, with a possible D match to TRBD2 (5 bases). The CDR3 is 14 residues long. Trimming took off 11 bases at V and 6 bases at J, with 21 bases between the two ends. Looked up from germline, CDR1 is MNHEY and CDR2 is SVGAGI. The CDR3 sequence: CASSWGVVADTQYF. The CDR3 DNA reads TGTGCCTCCAGTTGGGGAGTGGTAGCCGATACGCAGTATTTT.

The V gene is TRBV13, the J gene TRBJ2-7; 9 positions match TRBD1. The CDR3 loop spans 15 amino acids. V was clipped by 0 bases and J by 7 bases; unmatched bases: 7. Per germline, CDR1 PRHDT and CDR2 FYEKMQ (reference sequence). The CDR3 spells CASSLGGQGFEEQYF. CDR3 in DNA: TGTGCCAGCAGCTTAGGCGGACAGGGGTTTGAGGAGCAGTACTTC.

This clonotype was seen only a few times. The V and J genes are TRBV29-1 and TRBJ1-2; 8 bases map to TRBD1. The CDR3 is 10 amino acids. CDR1 is SQVTM and CDR2 is ANQGSEA in the germline V gene. Trimming took 6 bases from V and 7 from J; bases not matched to a gene: 1. The DNA for the CDR3 is TGCAGCGTAGGACAGGGTGGCTACACCTTC. Amino acids: CSVGQGGYTF.

The V gene is TRBV20-1, the J gene TRBJ2-5; no reliable D call. The CDR3 has 15 amino acids. Germline assignment: CDR1 DFQATT and CDR2 SNEGSKA (reference sequence). V lost 0 bases to trimming and J lost 0 bases, with 11 bases between them. In DNA form, the CDR3 reads TGCAGTGCTAGAGAGGGGTCCGTGTACCAAGAGACCCAGTACTTC. Translating gives CSAREGSVYQETQYF.

This chain joins TRBV4-1 and TRBJ2-7; maybe TRBD1 (6 bases). CDR1 and CDR2 (germline): MGHRA, YSYEKL. This CDR3 comprises 14 residues. The V end lost 1 base, the J end lost 3 bases, and 10 bases lay between the germline ends. The CDR3 spells CASSQGTADYEQYF. CDR3 DNA sequence: TGCGCCAGCAGCCAAGGGACAGCTGACTACGAGCAGTACTTC.

At least ten counts were recorded for this clonotype. The rearrangement uses TRBV20-1 and TRBJ2-1; possible D gene TRBD2, 5 bases. CDR1 is DFQATT, CDR2 SNEGSKA, per germline (reference sequence). CDR3 length: 14 residues. V was pared by 1 base and J by 6 bases, with 13 bases between. The CDR3 sequence is CSARGRLAGNEQFF. As DNA, the CDR3 is TGCAGTGCTAGAGGAAGGCTAGCCGGCAATGAGCAGTTCTTC.

The CDR3 protein is CATRVTRQEEKLFF. The CDR3, as DNA: TGTGCCACCCGAGTTACTAGACAGGAAGAAAAACTGTTTTTT. The rearrangement links TRBV15 to TRBJ1-4; D may be TRBD1 (6 bases). Deletions cut 8 bases from V and 8 bases from J, with 18 bases between. The CDR3 contains 14 residues. CDR1 is LNHNV, CDR2 YYDKDF, per germline (reference sequence).